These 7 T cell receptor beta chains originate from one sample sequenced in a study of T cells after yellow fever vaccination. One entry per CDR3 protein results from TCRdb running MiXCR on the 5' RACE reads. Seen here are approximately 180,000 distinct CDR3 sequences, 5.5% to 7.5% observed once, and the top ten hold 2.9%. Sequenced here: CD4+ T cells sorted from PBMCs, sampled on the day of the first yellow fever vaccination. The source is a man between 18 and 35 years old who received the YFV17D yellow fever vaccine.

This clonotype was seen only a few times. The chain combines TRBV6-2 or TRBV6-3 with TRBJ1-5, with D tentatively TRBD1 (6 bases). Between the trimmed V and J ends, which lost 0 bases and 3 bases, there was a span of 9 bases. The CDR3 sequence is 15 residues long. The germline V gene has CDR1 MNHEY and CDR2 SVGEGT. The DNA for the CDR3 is TGTGCCAGCAGTTACTCCGGGACAAACAATCAGCCCCAGCATTTT. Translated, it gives CASSYSGTNNQPQHF.

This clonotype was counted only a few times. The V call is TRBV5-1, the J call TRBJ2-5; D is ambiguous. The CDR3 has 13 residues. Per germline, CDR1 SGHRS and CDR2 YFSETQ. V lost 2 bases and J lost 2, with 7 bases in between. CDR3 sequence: CASSFGVQETQYF. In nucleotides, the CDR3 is TGCGCCAGCAGCTTTGGTGTACAAGAGACCCAGTACTTC.

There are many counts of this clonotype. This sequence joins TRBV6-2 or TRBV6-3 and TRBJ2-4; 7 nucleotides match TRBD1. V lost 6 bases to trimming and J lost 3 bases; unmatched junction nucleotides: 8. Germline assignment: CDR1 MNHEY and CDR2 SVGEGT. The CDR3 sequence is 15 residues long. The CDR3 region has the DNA TGTGCCAGCAGCTACGACAGGGTAGGCAAAAACATTCAGTACTTC. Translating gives CASSYDRVGKNIQYF.

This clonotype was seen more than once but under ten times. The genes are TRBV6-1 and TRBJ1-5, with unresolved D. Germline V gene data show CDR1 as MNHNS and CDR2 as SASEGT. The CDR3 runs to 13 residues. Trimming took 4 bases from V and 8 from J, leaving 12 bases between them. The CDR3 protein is CASSGEWREPQHF. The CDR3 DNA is TGTGCCAGCAGTGGTGAGTGGAGAGAGCCCCAGCATTTT.

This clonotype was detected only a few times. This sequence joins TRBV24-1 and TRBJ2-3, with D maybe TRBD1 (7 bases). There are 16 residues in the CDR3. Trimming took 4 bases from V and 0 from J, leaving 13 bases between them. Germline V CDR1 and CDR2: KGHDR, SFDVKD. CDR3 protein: CATSDMTGRSTDTQYF. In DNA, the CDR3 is TGTGCCACCAGTGACATGACAGGGAGGAGCACAGATACGCAGTATTTT.

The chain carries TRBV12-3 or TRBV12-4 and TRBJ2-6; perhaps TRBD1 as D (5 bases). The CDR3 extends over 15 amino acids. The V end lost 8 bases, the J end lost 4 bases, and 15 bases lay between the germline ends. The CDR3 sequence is CASATTVKGANVLTF. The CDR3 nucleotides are TGTGCCAGCGCGACGACAGTGAAGGGGGCCAACGTCCTGACTTTC.

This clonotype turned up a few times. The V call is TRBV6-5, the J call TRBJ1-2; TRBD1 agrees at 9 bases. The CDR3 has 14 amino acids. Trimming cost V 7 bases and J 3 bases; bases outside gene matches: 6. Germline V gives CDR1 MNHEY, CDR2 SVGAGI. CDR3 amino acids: CASTRGQGHYGYTF. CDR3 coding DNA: TGTGCCAGCACCAGGGGACAGGGACACTATGGCTACACCTTC.